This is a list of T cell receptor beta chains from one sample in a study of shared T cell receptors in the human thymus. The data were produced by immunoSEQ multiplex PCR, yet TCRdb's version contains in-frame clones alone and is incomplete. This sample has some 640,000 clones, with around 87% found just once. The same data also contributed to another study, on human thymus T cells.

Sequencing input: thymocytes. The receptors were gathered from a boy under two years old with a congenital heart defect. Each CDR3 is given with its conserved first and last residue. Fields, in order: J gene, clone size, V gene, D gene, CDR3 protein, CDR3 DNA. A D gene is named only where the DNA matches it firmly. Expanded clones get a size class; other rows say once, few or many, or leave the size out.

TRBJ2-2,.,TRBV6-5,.,CASSKYPGELFF,TGTGCCAGCAGTAAATATCCCGGGGAGCTGTTTTTT
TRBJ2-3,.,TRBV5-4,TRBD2,CASSLGWGGNGRRATDTQYF,TGTGCCAGCAGCTTGGGTTGGGGGGGTAACGGTCGTAGGGCCACAGATACGCAGTATTTT
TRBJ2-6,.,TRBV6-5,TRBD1,CASSLDRAGANVLTF,TGTGCCAGCAGCCTCGACAGGGCCGGGGCCAACGTCCTGACTTTC
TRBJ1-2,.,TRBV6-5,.,CASRLTGNYGYTF,TGTGCCAGCAGACTAACAGGGAACTATGGCTACACCTTC
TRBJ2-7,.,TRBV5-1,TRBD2,CASRPDWTGLAGGQFEQYF,TGCGCCAGCAGGCCCGACTGGACAGGGCTAGCGGGAGGGCAATTTGAGCAGTACTTC
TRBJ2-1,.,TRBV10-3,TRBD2,CAITSGVYNEQFF,TGTGCCATCACTAGCGGGGTGTATAATGAGCAGTTCTTC
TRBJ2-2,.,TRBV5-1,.,CASSFPTQGLNTGELFF,TGCGCCAGCAGCTTTCCGACTCAGGGCCTAAACACCGGGGAGCTGTTTTTT
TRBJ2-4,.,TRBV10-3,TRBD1,CAISEDRGWPKNIQYF,TGTGCCATCAGTGAGGACAGGGGTTGGCCCAAAAACATTCAGTACTTC
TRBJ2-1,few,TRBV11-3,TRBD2,CASSLTTTSGGNNEQFF,TGTGCCAGCAGCTTAACCACGACTAGCGGGGGTAACAATGAGCAGTTCTTC
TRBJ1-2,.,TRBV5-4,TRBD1,CASSFTGGENGYTF,TGTGCCAGCAGCTTTACAGGGGGTGAAAATGGCTACACCTTC
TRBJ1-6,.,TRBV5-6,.,CASSEVDKGKSSYNSPLHF,TGTGCCAGCAGCGAAGTCGACAAGGGGAAGAGCTCCTATAATTCACCCCTCCACTTT
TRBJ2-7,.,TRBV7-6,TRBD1,CASSSTPATGGYEQYF,TGTGCCAGCAGCTCAACACCCGCGACAGGGGGCTACGAGCAGTACTTC
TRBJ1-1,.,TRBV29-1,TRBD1,CSVEKLDRVEGEAFF,TGCAGCGTCGAGAAGCTCGACAGGGTCGAGGGTGAAGCTTTCTTT
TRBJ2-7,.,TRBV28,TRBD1,CASSLYGRGPPHSYEQYF,TGTGCCAGCAGTTTATACGGCAGGGGGCCCCCCCATTCCTACGAGCAGTACTTC
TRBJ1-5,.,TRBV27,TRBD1,CASSSRPGQDNQPQHF,TGTGCCAGCAGTTCCCGGCCGGGACAGGACAATCAGCCCCAGCATTTT
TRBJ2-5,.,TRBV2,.,CASSGSESRGRSETQYF,TGTGCCAGCAGCGGTTCCGAATCTCGGGGTAGGAGTGAGACCCAGTACTTC
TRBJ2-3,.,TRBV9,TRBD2,CASGPGLAGASTDTQYF,TGTGCCAGCGGCCCGGGACTAGCGGGAGCGAGCACAGATACGCAGTATTTT
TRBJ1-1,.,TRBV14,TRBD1,CASSKTGGGGTEAFF,TGTGCCAGCAGCAAGACAGGGGGAGGTGGCACTGAAGCTTTCTTT
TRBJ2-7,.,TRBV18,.,CASSPRAEEQYF,TGTGCCAGCTCACCACGCGCGGAAGAGCAGTACTTC
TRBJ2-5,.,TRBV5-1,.,CASSLDSRDLQETQYF,TGCGCCAGCAGCTTGGACTCGCGGGACTTACAAGAGACCCAGTACTTC
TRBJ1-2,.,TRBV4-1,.,CASSQSRGYTF,TGCGCCAGCAGCCAATCTAGGGGCTACACCTTC
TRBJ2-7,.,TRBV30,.,CAWSLRYRVYEQYF,TGTGCCTGGAGTCTCCGATACAGGGTCTACGAGCAGTACTTC
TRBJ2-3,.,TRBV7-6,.,CASSLAGGGNTDTQYF,TGTGCCAGCAGCTTAGCAGGCGGGGGCAACACAGATACGCAGTATTTT
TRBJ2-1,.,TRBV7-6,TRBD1,CASSSVPGQGYSEQFF,TGTGCCAGCAGCTCAGTCCCGGGACAGGGGTATAGTGAGCAGTTCTTC
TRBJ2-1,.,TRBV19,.,CASSIGPGLPEQFF,TGTGCCAGTAGTATAGGCCCCGGGTTACCTGAGCAGTTCTTC
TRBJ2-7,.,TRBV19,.,CALGETDYEQYF,TGTGCCTTGGGAGAAACAGACTACGAGCAGTACTTC
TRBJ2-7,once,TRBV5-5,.,CASSEGRLYYEQYF,TGTGCCAGCAGCGAGGGCAGACTATACTACGAGCAGTACTTC
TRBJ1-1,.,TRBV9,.,CASGRRNTEAFF,TGTGCCAGTGGGAGGAGGAACACTGAAGCTTTCTTT
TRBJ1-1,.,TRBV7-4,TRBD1,CASSFGHLPGGTEAFF,TGTGCCAGCAGCTTTGGACACCTCCCAGGGGGCACTGAAGCTTTCTTT
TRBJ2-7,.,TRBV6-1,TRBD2,CASSGGLAGGSSYEQYF,TGTGCCAGCAGTGGGGGACTAGCGGGAGGTAGCTCCTACGAGCAGTACTTC
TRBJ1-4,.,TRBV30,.,CAWRQGGNEKLFF,TGTGCCTGGAGGCAAGGGGGTAATGAAAAACTGTTTTTT
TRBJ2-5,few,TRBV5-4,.,CASSQDSRKGEETQYF,TGTGCCAGCAGCCAGGACAGTCGTAAGGGAGAAGAGACCCAGTACTTC
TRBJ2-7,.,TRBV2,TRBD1,CASTQTGGAWPYEQYF,TGTGCCAGCACTCAGACAGGGGGCGCTTGGCCCTACGAGCAGTACTTC
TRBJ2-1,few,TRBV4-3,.,CASSQAGSSYNEQFF,TGCGCCAGCAGCCAAGCCGGGAGCTCCTACAATGAGCAGTTCTTC
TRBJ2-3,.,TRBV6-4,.,CASSDNGSTDTQYF,TGTGCCAGCAGTGACAACGGGAGCACAGATACGCAGTATTTT
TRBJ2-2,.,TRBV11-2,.,CASSLSLGAGELFF,TGTGCCAGCAGCTTATCTCTGGGAGCCGGGGAGCTGTTTTTT
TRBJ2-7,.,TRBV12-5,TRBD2,CASALGSSGFYSYEQYF,TGTGCTAGTGCTCTTGGGTCTAGCGGGTTCTACTCCTACGAGCAGTACTTC
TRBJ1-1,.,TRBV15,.,CATSRDLTDEAFF,TGTGCCACCAGCAGAGATTTGACAGATGAAGCTTTCTTT
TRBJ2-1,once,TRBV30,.,CAWSSSGTDDEQFF,TGTGCCTGGAGTTCCTCCGGGACTGACGATGAGCAGTTCTTC
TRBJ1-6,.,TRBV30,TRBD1,CAWLDRDNSPLHF,TGTGCCTGGCTGGACAGGGATAATTCACCCCTCCACTTT
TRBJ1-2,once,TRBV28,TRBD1,CASIRQGHYGYTF,TGTGCCAGCATACGACAGGGGCACTATGGCTACACCTTC
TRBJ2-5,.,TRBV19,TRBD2,CATSTSGRVREETQYF,TGTGCCACCTCGACTAGCGGGAGGGTTCGGGAAGAGACCCAGTACTTC
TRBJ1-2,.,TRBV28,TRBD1,CASRLQGARGYTF,TGTGCCAGCAGACTACAGGGGGCGAGGGGCTACACCTTC
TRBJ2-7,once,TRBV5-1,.,CASSIRDTSYEQYF,TGCGCCAGCAGCATCCGGGACACTTCCTACGAGCAGTACTTC
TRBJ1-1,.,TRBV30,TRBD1,CALTPGGGTEAFF,TGTGCCTTAACCCCAGGGGGTGGCACTGAAGCTTTCTTT
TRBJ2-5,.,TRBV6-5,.,CASSYSGGGYQETQYF,TGTGCCAGCAGTTACTCTGGCGGGGGCTACCAAGAGACCCAGTACTTC
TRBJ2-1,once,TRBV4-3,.,CASSQDWRTVYNEQFF,TGCGCCAGCAGCCAAGATTGGAGGACGGTATACAATGAGCAGTTCTTC
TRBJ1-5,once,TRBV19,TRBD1,CASLTGGLQPQHF,TGTGCCAGCCTCACAGGGGGCCTTCAGCCCCAGCATTTT
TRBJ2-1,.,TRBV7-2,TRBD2,CASSDSGRNEQFF,TGTGCCAGCAGCGATAGCGGGAGGAATGAGCAGTTCTTC
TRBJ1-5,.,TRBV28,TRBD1,CASRVRDREGQPQHF,TGTGCCAGCAGGGTGCGGGACAGGGAGGGTCAGCCCCAGCATTTT
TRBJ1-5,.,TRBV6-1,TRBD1,CASSEAKQGVYSNQPQHF,TGTGCCAGCAGTGAAGCGAAGCAGGGGGTGTATAGCAATCAGCCCCAGCATTTT
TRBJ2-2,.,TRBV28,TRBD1,CASRSGTGGGLGVGTGELFF,TGTGCCAGCAGATCCGGGACAGGGGGAGGGTTGGGAGTAGGGACCGGGGAGCTGTTTTTT
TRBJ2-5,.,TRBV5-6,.,CASSLEARGEETQYF,TGTGCCAGCAGCTTGGAGGCCAGGGGAGAGGAGACCCAGTACTTC
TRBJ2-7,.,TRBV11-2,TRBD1,CASSLRDPRTGDYEQYF,TGTGCCAGCAGCTTAAGAGATCCCCGGACAGGCGACTACGAGCAGTACTTC
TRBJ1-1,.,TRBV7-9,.,CASSLPGGKAEAFF,TGTGCCAGCAGCTTGCCGGGAGGGAAAGCTGAAGCTTTCTTT
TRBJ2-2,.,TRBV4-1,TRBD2,CASSARLAGGPHGELFF,TGCGCCAGCAGCGCAAGACTAGCGGGAGGGCCCCACGGGGAGCTGTTTTTT
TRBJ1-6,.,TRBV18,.,CASRGERVGSPLHF,TGTGCCAGCCGCGGGGAAAGGGTCGGCTCACCCCTCCACTTT